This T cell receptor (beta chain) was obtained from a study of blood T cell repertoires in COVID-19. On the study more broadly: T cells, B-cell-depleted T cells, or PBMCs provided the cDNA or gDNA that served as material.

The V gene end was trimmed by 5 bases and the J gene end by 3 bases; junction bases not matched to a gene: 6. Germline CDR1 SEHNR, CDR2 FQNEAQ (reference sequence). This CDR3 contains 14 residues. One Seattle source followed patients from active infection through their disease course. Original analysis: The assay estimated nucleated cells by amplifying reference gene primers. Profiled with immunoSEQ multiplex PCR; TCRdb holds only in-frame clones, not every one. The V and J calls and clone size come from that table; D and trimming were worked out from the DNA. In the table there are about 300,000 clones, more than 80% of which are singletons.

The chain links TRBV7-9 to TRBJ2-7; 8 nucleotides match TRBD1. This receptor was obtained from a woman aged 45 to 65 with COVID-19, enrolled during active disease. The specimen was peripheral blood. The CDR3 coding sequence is TGTGCCAGCAGCCCGACAGGGGACATCTACGAGCAGTACTTC. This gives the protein CASSPTGDIYEQYF.